Below, one T cell receptor (beta chain) is given with its context. Libraries were prepared by immunoSEQ multiplex PCR; TCRdb keeps only in-frame clonotypes and omits some of them. The repertoire holds about 160,000 clones, with about 92% as singletons. The CDR3 runs to 14 residues. Trimming left V 2 bases short and J 5 bases short, with 12 bases between. Germline values: CDR1 SGHVS, CDR2 FQNEAQ. This record belongs to a study of T cell responses to AZD1222 COVID-19 vaccine. This receptor was obtained from an adult in good health. This rearrangement joins TRBV7-8 to TRBJ1-1; no reliable D call. This sample comprised peripheral blood, obtained on day 0 of AZD1222 vaccination. CDR3 sequence reads: CASSLRHTGTEAFF. In DNA form, the CDR3 reads TGTGCCAGCAGCTTAAGACACACTGGAACTGAAGCTTTCTTT.